These 21 T cell receptor beta chains were sequenced from one sample in a study of cytomegalovirus exposure and HLA in healthy donors. Amplification used 60 Vbeta primers and 13 Jbeta primers. Libraries were prepared by immunoSEQ multiplex PCR; TCRdb keeps only in-frame clonotypes and omits some of them. The data show roughly 100,000 clones, 65% to 80% seen once. The specimen sequenced was PBMCs. All receptors come from a woman in her forties or fifties in good health and CMV-seropositive.

This chain links TRBV9 with TRBJ2-6; 8 nucleotides match TRBD1. Germline V gives CDR1 SGDLS, CDR2 YYNGEE. V lost 3 bases, J lost 0 bases, and 17 bases stayed unmatched. This CDR3 has 21 residues. The CDR3 DNA reads TGTGCCAGCAGCGGGACAGGGACCCCTACGGGTTACGTCTCTGGGGCCAACGTCCTGACTTTC. Translated: CASSGTGTPTGYVSGANVLTF. Full variable domain (missing parts from reference TRBV9 and TRBJ2-6): DSGVTQTPKHLITATGQRVTLRCSPRSGDLSVYWYQQSLDQGLQFLIQYYNGEERAKGNILERFSAQQFPDLHSELNLSSLELGDSALYFCASSGTGTPTGYVSGANVLTFGAGSRLTVL.

This clone was seen a few times. The chain joins TRBV28 to TRBJ1-5, with a tentative D call TRBD1 (5 bases). Germline V gene lookup returns CDR1 MDHEN and CDR2 SYDVKM. The V and J ends lost 6 bases and 6 bases respectively, with 18 bases between them. The CDR3 sequence is 15 residues long. CDR3 sequence (DNA): TGTGCCAGCAGCATCCTTGGGCAGGGCCTTCAGCCCCAGCATTTT. Protein: CASSILGQGLQPQHF.

The J gene is TRBJ2-5, the V gene TRBV5-1, with 10 nucleotides matching TRBD1. The CDR3 sequence is 16 residues long. The V and J ends lost 3 bases and 5 bases, in that order; junction bases with no gene match: 10. CDR1 is SGHRS, CDR2 YFSETQ, per germline. This CDR3 is CASSSTGTGEIETQYF. The CDR3 DNA reads TGCGCCAGCAGCTCCACCGGGACAGGGGAAATTGAGACCCAGTACTTC.

This clone occurred once. This chain uses TRBV28 with TRBJ1-2, with TRBD1 identical over 8 bases. J gave up 2 bases and V 6 bases, and 2 bases lay outside the gene matches. Looked up from germline, CDR1 is MDHEN and CDR2 is SYDVKM. The CDR3 spans 13 residues. CDR3 amino acids: CASRYRGNYGYTF. The CDR3 DNA reads TGTGCCAGCAGATACAGGGGGAACTATGGCTACACCTTC.

The J gene is TRBJ1-5, the V gene TRBV7-9; TRBD1 aligns across 8 bases. Germline values: CDR1 SEHNR, CDR2 FQNEAQ (reference sequence). The J segment lost 6 bases and the V segment lost 2 bases, leaving 9 bases of the junction unmatched. The CDR3 length is 16 residues. The CDR3 DNA follows: TGTGCCAGCAGCTTACATTCCAGGGGGCTGGTTCAGCCCCAGCATTTT. This gives the protein CASSLHSRGLVQPQHF.

The genes are TRBV11-2 and TRBJ2-7, with D tentatively TRBD1 (6 bases). The germline gives CDR1 SGHAT, CDR2 FQNNGV. Deletions cut 2 bases from V and 9 bases from J, with 17 bases between. The CDR3 runs to 14 residues. The CDR3 reads CASSLNINRVGQYF. The CDR3 DNA reads as TGTGCCAGCAGCTTAAACATTAACAGGGTCGGGCAGTACTTC.

The chain has TRBV7-9 and TRBJ1-2; 9 bases fit TRBD1. J lost 10 bases, V lost 5 bases, and 20 bases had no gene match. Germline assignment: CDR1 SEHNR and CDR2 FQNEAQ (reference sequence). The CDR3 contains 17 residues. The CDR3 spells CASSRGSTSTGTGIYTF. CDR3 sequence (DNA): TGTGCCAGCAGCAGGGGTAGTACTAGCACCGGGACAGGGATCTACACCTTC.

V and J are TRBV7-9 and TRBJ2-1; weak D call: TRBD1 (5 bases). This CDR3 contains 14 residues. Germline V lookup: CDR1 SEHNR, CDR2 FQNEAQ (reference sequence). V was trimmed by 1 base and J by 5 bases, leaving 9 bases between them. The CDR3 reads CASSLGREDNEQFF. Written as DNA, the CDR3 is TGTGCCAGCAGCTTAGGCAGGGAAGACAATGAGCAGTTCTTC.

The rearrangement uses TRBV30 and TRBJ2-7; tentative D call: TRBD1 (5 bases). V was shortened by 1 base and J by 0 bases, with 13 bases between the two germline ends. The CDR3 runs 15 residues. Germline assignment: CDR1 GTSNPN and CDR2 SVGIG (reference sequence). The chain's CDR3 is CAWSAQGAISYEQYF. CDR3 sequence (DNA): TGTGCCTGGAGTGCCCAAGGGGCTATCTCCTACGAGCAGTACTTC.

CDR3 DNA: TGTGCCAGCTCCGCCGGGACAGGGGACCAGCCCCAGCATTTT. Residues: CASSAGTGDQPQHF. The chain joins TRBV18 to TRBJ1-5; 10 nucleotides align to TRBD1. CDR1 and CDR2 from the germline V gene are KGHSH and LQKENI. This CDR3 has 14 residues. Trimming at V came to 6 bases and at J to 7 bases, leaving 6 bases not matched to a gene.

The chain uses TRBV27 and TRBJ1-4; possibly TRBD1 for D (5 bases). Trimming cost V 5 bases and J 6 bases, with 10 bases left between them. The CDR3 totals 13 residues. Germline CDR1 MNHEY, CDR2 SMNVEV (reference sequence). CDR3 residues: CASSGAAYEKLFF. In DNA, the CDR3 is TGTGCCAGCAGTGGGGCCGCGTATGAAAAACTGTTTTTT.

This chain uses TRBV6-1 with TRBJ1-1; D is uncertain. The ends were cut back, 7 bases at V and 3 bases at J, with 18 bases in the middle. The length of the CDR3 is 15 residues. From germline, CDR1 is MNHNS and CDR2 SASEGT. The CDR3 nucleotides read TGTGCCAGCATCTCAATGGTCGAACTTTACACTGAAGCTTTCTTT. This gives the protein CASISMVELYTEAFF.

In its sample, this clone was seen once. The V call is TRBV13, the J call TRBJ1-1; maybe TRBD1 (5 bases). This CDR3 has 14 residues. Germline V lookup: CDR1 PRHDT, CDR2 FYEKMQ (reference sequence). The germline V and J ends were trimmed by 5 bases and 1 base, with 11 bases remaining between them. CDR3 DNA sequence: TGTGCCAGCAGCCCATGGGGCGGGAACACTGAAGCTTTCTTT. Encoded protein: CASSPWGGNTEAFF. Looking up the rest from reference TRBV13 and TRBJ1-1 gives the full variable domain: AAGVIQSPRHLIKEKRETATLKCYPIPRHDTVYWYQQGPGQDPQFLISFYEKMQSDKGSIPDRFSAQQFSDYHSELNMSSLELGDSALYFCASSPWGGNTEAFFGQGTRLTVV.

The rearrangement links TRBV6-5 to TRBJ2-7; D is ambiguous. The length of the CDR3 is 14 residues. Germline V lookup: CDR1 MNHEY, CDR2 SVGAGI. The V end lost 5 bases, the J end lost 2 bases, and 13 bases lay between the germline ends. CDR3 DNA: TGTGCCAGCAGTGAAAGATACAACGCCTACGAGCAGTACTTC. It yields the protein CASSERYNAYEQYF.

The V gene is TRBV6-5, the J gene TRBJ1-6; 9 positions match TRBD1. Germline lookup yields CDR1 MNHEY and CDR2 SVGAGI. Unmatched junction bases numbered 3, after V lost 2 bases and J lost 7 bases. There are 15 residues in the CDR3. The CDR3 DNA sequence: TGTGCCAGCAGTTACCTGGACAGGGGAAATTCACCCCTCCACTTT. Its protein is CASSYLDRGNSPLHF.

V is TRBV27 and J is TRBJ1-4; the D gene is possibly TRBD1 (5 bases). The CDR3 consists of 14 residues. Germline CDR1 and CDR2: MNHEY and SMNVEV (reference sequence). Trimming cost V 2 bases and J 3 bases, with 7 bases left between them. CDR3: CASSLAGSNEKLFF. The CDR3 coding sequence is TGTGCCAGCAGTTTAGCAGGGTCTAATGAAAAACTGTTTTTT.

The V call is TRBV18, the J call TRBJ1-3; 7 bases match TRBD1. The CDR3 spans 18 residues. Germline V gene data show CDR1 as KGHSH and CDR2 as LQKENI. After removal of 1 base from V and 2 bases from J, the junction contained 11 bases not matched to a gene. This CDR3 is CASSPHMIGTDTGNTIYF. The CDR3, as DNA: TGTGCCAGCTCACCACATATGATTGGGACAGATACTGGAAACACCATATATTTT.

In its sample, this clone was seen once. The V call is TRBV7-3, the J call TRBJ2-1; 8 bases align to TRBD2. CDR1 is SGHTA, CDR2 FQGTGA, per germline. V lost 6 bases, J lost 8 bases, and 9 bases stayed unmatched. The CDR3 length is 14 residues. CDR3 residues: CASRQVASGHEQFF. Written as DNA, the CDR3 is TGTGCCAGCAGGCAAGTGGCTAGCGGGCATGAGCAGTTCTTC.

The chain joins TRBV5-1 to TRBJ1-1, with a possible D match to TRBD1 (6 bases). The CDR3 length is 14 residues. Trimming shortened V by 1 base and J by 4 bases, and 11 bases separated the two germline ends. The germline gives CDR1 SGHRS, CDR2 YFSETQ. CDR3 residues: CASSLMRGATEAFF. In nucleotides, the CDR3 is TGCGCCAGCAGCTTGATGCGGGGGGCCACTGAAGCTTTCTTT.

The chain carries TRBV5-6 and TRBJ1-2, with a possible D match to TRBD1 (6 bases). The CDR3 runs to 16 residues. Germline CDR1 is SGHDT and CDR2 is YYEEEE. V lost 4 bases and J lost 5, with 21 bases in between. CDR3 sequence reads: CASSQPTGSPEYGYTF. Here the CDR3 DNA reads TGTGCCAGCAGCCAACCGACAGGATCCCCCGAATATGGCTACACCTTC.

This clone appeared a single time. V is TRBV4-3 and J is TRBJ2-3, with 8 positions matching TRBD1. The germline CDR1 and CDR2 sequences are LGHNA and YSLEER. The CDR3 totals 13 residues. The trim removed 1 base at V and 14 bases at J, leaving 8 bases unmatched. CDR3 DNA: TGCGCCAGCAGCCAAGGTCAGGGGGCCCCACCGTATTTT. Translation gives CASSQGQGAPPYF.